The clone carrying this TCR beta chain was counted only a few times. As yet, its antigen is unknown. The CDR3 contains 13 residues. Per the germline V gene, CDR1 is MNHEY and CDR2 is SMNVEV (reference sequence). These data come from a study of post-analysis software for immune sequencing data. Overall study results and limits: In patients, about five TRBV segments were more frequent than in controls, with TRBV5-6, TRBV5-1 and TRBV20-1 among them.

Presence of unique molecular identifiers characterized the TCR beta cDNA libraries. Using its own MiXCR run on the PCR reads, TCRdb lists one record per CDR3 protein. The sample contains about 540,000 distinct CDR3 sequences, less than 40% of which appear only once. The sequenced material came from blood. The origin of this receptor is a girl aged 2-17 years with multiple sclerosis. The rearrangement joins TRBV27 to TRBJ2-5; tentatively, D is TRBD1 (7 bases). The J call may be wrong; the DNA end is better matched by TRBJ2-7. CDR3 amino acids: CASGLQGNYEQYF. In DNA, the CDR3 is TGTGCCAGCGGACTACAGGGGAACTACGAGCAGTACTTC.